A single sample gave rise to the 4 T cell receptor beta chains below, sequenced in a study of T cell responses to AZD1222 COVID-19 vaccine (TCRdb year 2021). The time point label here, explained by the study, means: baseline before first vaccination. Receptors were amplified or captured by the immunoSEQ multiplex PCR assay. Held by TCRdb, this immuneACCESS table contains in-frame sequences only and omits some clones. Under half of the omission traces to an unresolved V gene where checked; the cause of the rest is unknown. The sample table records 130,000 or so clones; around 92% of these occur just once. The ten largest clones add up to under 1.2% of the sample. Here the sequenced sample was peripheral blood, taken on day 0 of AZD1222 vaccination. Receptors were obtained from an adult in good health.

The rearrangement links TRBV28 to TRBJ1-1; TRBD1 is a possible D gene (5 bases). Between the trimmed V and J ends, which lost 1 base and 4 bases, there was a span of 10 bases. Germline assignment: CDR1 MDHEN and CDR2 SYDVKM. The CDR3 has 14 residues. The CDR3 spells CASSLSGGSTEAFF. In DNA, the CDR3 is TGTGCCAGCAGTTTATCGGGGGGGAGCACTGAAGCTTTCTTT. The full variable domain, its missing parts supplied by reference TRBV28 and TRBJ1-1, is DVKVTQSSRYLVKRTGEKVFLECVQDMDHENMFWYRQDPGLGLRLIYFSYDVKMKEKGDIPEGYSVSREKKERFSLILESASTNQTSMYLCASSLSGGSTEAFFGQGTRLTVV.

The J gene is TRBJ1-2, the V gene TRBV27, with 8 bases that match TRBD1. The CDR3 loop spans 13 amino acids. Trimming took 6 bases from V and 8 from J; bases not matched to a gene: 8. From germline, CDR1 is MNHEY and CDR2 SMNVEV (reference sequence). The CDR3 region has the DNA TGTGCCAGCAGCTTCCAGGGGGCCCGAGGCTACACCTTC. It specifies CASSFQGARGYTF.

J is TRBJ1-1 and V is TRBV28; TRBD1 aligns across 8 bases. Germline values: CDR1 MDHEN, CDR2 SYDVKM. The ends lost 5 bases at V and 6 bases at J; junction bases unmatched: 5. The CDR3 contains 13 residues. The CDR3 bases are TGTGCCAGCAGTGGACAGGGTAAGGCTGAAGCTTTCTTT. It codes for CASSGQGKAEAFF.

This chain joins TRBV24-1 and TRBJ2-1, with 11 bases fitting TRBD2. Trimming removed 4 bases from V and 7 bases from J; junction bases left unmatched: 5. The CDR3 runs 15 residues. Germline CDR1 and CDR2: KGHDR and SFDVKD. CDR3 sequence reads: CATSDPRTSGNEQFF. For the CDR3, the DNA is TGTGCCACCAGTGACCCACGGACTAGCGGGAATGAGCAGTTCTTC.